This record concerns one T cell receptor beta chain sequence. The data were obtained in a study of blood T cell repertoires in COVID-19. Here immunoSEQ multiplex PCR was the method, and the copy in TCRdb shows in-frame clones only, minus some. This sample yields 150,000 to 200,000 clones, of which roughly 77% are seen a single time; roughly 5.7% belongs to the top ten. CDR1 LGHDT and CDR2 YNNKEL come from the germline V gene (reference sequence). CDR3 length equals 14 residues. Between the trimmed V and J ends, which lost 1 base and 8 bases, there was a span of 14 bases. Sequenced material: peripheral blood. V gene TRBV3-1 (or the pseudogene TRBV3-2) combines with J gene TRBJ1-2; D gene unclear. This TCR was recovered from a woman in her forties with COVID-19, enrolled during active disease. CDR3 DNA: TGTGCCAGCAGCCAAGCGGCGGGGTTTGGAGGCTACACCTTC. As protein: CASSQAAGFGGYTF.